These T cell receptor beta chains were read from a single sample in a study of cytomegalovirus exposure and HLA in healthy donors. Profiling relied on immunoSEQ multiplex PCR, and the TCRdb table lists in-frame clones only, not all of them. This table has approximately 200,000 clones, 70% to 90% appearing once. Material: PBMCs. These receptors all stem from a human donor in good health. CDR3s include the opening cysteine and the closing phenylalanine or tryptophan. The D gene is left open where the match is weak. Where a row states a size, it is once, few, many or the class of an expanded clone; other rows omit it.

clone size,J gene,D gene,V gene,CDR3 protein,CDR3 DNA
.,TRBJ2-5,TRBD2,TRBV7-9,CASSLGGLAGETQYF,TGTGCCAGCAGCTTAGGAGGACTAGCGGGGGAGACCCAGTACTTC
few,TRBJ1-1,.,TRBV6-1,CASSKTENTEAFF,TGTGCCAGCAGTAAAACAGAGAACACTGAAGCTTTCTTT
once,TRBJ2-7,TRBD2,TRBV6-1,CASSTGGTYEQYF,TGTGCCAGCAGTACGGGAGGAACCTACGAGCAGTACTTC
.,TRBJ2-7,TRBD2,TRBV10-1,CASSEHLAGADEQYF,TGCGCCAGCAGTGAGCACTTGGCGGGAGCGGACGAGCAGTACTTC
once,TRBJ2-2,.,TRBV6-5,CASRTGHDTGELFF,TGTGCCAGCAGAACAGGACACGACACCGGGGAGCTGTTTTTT
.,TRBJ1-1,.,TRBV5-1,CASSQGGQNTEAFF,TGCGCCAGCAGCCAAGGGGGACAGAACACTGAAGCTTTCTTT
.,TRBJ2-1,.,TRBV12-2,CASRLEALAGYNEQFF,TGTGCAAGTCGCTTAGAGGCTCTAGCGGGGTACAATGAGCAGTTCTTC
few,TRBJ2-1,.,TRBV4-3,CASSQDITGREDEQFF,TGCGCCAGCAGCCAAGATATAACAGGTAGGGAGGATGAGCAGTTCTTC
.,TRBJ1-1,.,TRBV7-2,CASSTRQSGNTEAFF,TGTGCCAGCAGCACTAGGCAGTCAGGGAACACTGAAGCTTTCTTT
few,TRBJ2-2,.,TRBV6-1,CASSEAVQGPFSGELFF,TGTGCCAGCAGTGAAGCTGTGCAGGGTCCCTTCTCCGGGGAGCTGTTTTTT
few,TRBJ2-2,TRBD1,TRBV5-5,CASSPQGWAGELFF,TGTGCCAGCAGCCCACAGGGGTGGGCCGGGGAGCTGTTTTTT
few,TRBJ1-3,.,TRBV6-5,CASSYRIGGGNTIYF,TGTGCCAGCAGTTACCGTATAGGGGGTGGAAACACCATATATTTT
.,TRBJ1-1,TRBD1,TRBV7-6,CASSLVPRGAGMNTEAFF,TGTGCCAGCAGCTTAGTTCCCAGGGGGGCGGGGATGAACACTGAAGCTTTCTTT
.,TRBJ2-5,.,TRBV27,CASSLAETQYF,TGTGCCAGCAGTTTAGCGGAGACCCAGTACTTC
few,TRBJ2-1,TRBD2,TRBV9,CASSGGLAAEKLFF,TGTGCCAGCAGCGGGGGACTAGCGGCCGAAAAGCTGTTCTTC
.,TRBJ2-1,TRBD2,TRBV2,CASQREFRRNEQFF,TGTGCCAGCCAGCGGGAGTTTCGTAGAAATGAGCAGTTCTTC
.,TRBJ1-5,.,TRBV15,CATSEGGRGENNQPQHF,TGTGCCACCAGCGAGGGGGGGAGGGGTGAGAACAATCAGCCCCAGCATTTT
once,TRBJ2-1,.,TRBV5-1,CASSLGSTSINEQFF,TGCGCCAGCAGCTTGGGGTCTACTAGCATCAATGAGCAGTTCTTC
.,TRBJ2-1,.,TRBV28,CANHPGGVSYNEQFF,TGTGCCAACCATCCAGGCGGGGTCTCCTACAATGAGCAGTTCTTC
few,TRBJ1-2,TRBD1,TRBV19,CASRGQGAHYGYTF,TGTGCCAGTAGGGGGCAGGGGGCCCACTATGGCTACACCTTC
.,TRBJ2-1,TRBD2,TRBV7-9,CASRPGTREFPYNEQFF,TGTGCCAGCAGGCCTGGGACTAGGGAGTTCCCCTACAATGAGCAGTTCTTC
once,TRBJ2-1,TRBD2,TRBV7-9,CASSGTSVYEQFF,TGTGCCAGCAGCGGGACTAGCGTCTATGAGCAGTTCTTC
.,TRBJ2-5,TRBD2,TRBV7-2,CASSGGTTLAGGNQYF,TGTGCCAGCAGTGGGGGGACCACGCTAGCGGGGGGGAACCAGTACTTC
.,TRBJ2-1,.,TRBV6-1,CASSDTVREQFF,TGTGCCAGCAGTGACACGGTTCGGGAGCAGTTCTTC
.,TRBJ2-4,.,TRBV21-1,CASSKAWDPGGAKNIQYF,TGTGCCAGCAGCAAAGCTTGGGACCCCGGGGGGGCCAAAAACATTCAGTACTTC
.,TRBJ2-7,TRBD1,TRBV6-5,CASSYSRDRVLNEQYF,TGTGCCAGCAGTTATTCCCGGGACAGGGTTTTGAACGAGCAGTACTTC
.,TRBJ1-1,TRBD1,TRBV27,CASSLRDSMNTEAFF,TGTGCCAGCAGTTTAAGGGACAGCATGAACACTGAAGCTTTCTTT
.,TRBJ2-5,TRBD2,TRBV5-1,CASSLGLAERQETQYF,TGCGCCAGCAGCTTGGGACTAGCGGAGAGGCAGGAGACCCAGTACTTC
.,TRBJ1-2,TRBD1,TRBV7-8,CASSVVGTATYYNYGYTF,TGTGCCAGCAGCGTAGTGGGGACAGCGACCTACTACAACTATGGCTACACCTTC
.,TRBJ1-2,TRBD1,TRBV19,CASSPRTGDYGYTF,TGTGCCAGTAGTCCTCGGACAGGGGACTATGGCTACACCTTC
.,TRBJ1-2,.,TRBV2,CASSEVRQGSGYTF,TGTGCCAGCAGTGAAGTTAGGCAGGGTAGTGGCTACACCTTC
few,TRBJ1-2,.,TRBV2,CASNLEAGAYGYTF,TGTGCCAGCAACCTAGAGGCAGGGGCATATGGCTACACCTTC
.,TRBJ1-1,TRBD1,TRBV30,CAWKEGAVTEAFF,TGTGCCTGGAAGGAGGGGGCAGTCACTGAAGCTTTCTTT
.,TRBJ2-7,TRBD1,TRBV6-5,CASSPLTGASYEQYF,TGTGCCAGCAGTCCCTTGACAGGGGCGAGCTACGAGCAGTACTTC
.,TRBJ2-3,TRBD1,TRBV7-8,CASSSGQGFGDTQYF,TGTGCCAGCAGCTCGGGACAGGGCTTTGGAGATACGCAGTATTTT
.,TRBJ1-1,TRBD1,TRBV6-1,CASSFTGETAFF,TGTGCCAGCAGTTTCACAGGGGAGACAGCTTTCTTT